A selection of T cell receptor beta chains follows, all from one sample in a study of cytomegalovirus exposure and HLA in healthy donors. Clones were read by immunoSEQ multiplex PCR, and TCRdb kept only the in-frame ones, dropping some. There are about 150,000 clones in the sample; around 74% occur only once, and about 2.8% lies in the top ten. Sequenced: PBMCs. These receptors were obtained from a man younger than 30 in good health and CMV-seronegative. Each CDR3 is given with its conserved first and last residue. The D gene is left open where the match is weak. Only part of the rows carry a size: once, few, many, or a class if the clone is expanded.

clone_size j_call d_call v_call cdr3_aa cdr3_nt
few TRBJ1-5 NA TRBV6-4 CASSYGVQADQPQHF TGTGCCAGCAGTTACGGGGTGCAGGCCGATCAGCCCCAGCATTTT
NA TRBJ1-2 NA TRBV7-8 CASSLTGQLQNSNYGYTF TGTGCCAGCAGCTTAACCGGACAGCTTCAAAATTCTAACTATGGCTACACCTTC
NA TRBJ2-5 TRBD1 TRBV7-9 CSSSPGTGFDQETQYF TGTTCCAGCAGCCCCGGGACAGGGTTTGACCAAGAGACCCAGTACTTC
NA TRBJ1-1 NA TRBV28 CASSFFQGGANTEAFF TGTGCCAGCAGTTTCTTTCAAGGGGGAGCGAACACTGAAGCTTTCTTT
NA TRBJ2-6 TRBD1 TRBV4-3 CASSQETGASGANGLTF TGCGCCAGCAGCCAAGAGACAGGGGCCTCTGGGGCCAACGGCCTGACTTTC
NA TRBJ2-3 NA TRBV11-2 CASSLTSTTDTQYF TGTGCCAGCAGCTTAACCTCTACCACAGATACGCAGTATTTT
NA TRBJ1-5 TRBD1 TRBV19 CASSGQGGNQPQHF TGTGCCAGTAGTGGACAGGGGGGGAATCAGCCCCAGCATTTT
NA TRBJ2-7 NA TRBV30 CAWSGQGLEQYF TGTGCCTGGAGTGGGCAGGGACTCGAGCAGTACTTC
NA TRBJ1-1 NA TRBV5-1 CASSLDLTEAFF TGCGCCAGCAGCTTGGACTTAACTGAAGCTTTCTTT
NA TRBJ2-2 TRBD1 TRBV11-2 CASSLPGGETGELFF TGTGCCAGCAGCTTACCAGGGGGCGAGACCGGGGAGCTGTTTTTT
NA TRBJ1-1 NA TRBV19 CASSIGGEGTEAFF TGTGCCAGTAGTATAGGAGGGGAGGGGACTGAAGCTTTCTTT
NA TRBJ2-5 NA TRBV6-5 CASSSGGPVTQYF TGTGCCAGCAGTTCCGGGGGGCCGGTAACCCAGTACTTC
NA TRBJ1-1 NA TRBV30 CAWSPLRVTGRVDTEAFF TGTGCCTGGAGCCCACTTAGGGTCACAGGGAGGGTGGACACTGAAGCTTTCTTT
NA TRBJ2-5 TRBD2 TRBV5-6 CATFTSGGLQETQYF TGTGCCACCTTTACTAGCGGGGGGCTCCAAGAGACCCAGTACTTC
few TRBJ2-1 TRBD2 TRBV7-3 CASSLPREGLSSYNEQFF TGTGCCAGCAGCTTACCTAGGGAGGGACTTAGCTCCTACAATGAGCAGTTCTTC
NA TRBJ1-1 NA TRBV6-1 CASSKSGTLGTEAFF TGTGCCAGCAGTAAATCCGGGACACTAGGGACTGAAGCTTTCTTT
few TRBJ1-1 TRBD1 TRBV2 CASKGQGVTEAFF TGTGCCAGCAAAGGACAGGGGGTCACTGAAGCTTTCTTT
once TRBJ2-3 TRBD2 TRBV9 CASSVATSGGRSSTDTQYF TGTGCCAGCAGCGTAGCTACCAGCGGGGGGCGATCTAGCACAGATACGCAGTATTTT
few TRBJ2-1 NA TRBV11-2 CASSSLWSSYNEQFF TGTGCCAGCAGCTCCCTCTGGAGCTCCTACAATGAGCAGTTCTTC
NA TRBJ1-5 NA TRBV2 CASSALSFSNQPQHF TGTGCCAGCAGCGCCCTTAGTTTTAGCAATCAGCCCCAGCATTTT
NA TRBJ2-5 TRBD1 TRBV30 CAWNMAGGGETQYF TGTGCCTGGAACATGGCAGGGGGCGGAGAGACCCAGTACTTC
NA TRBJ1-2 TRBD1 TRBV5-1 CASSLFYGQGIYGYTF TGCGCCAGCAGCTTGTTTTACGGACAGGGGATCTATGGCTACACCTTC
few TRBJ2-7 NA TRBV11-3 CASSSMNTGSRSYEQYF TGTGCCAGCAGCTCGATGAATACAGGGTCCCGCTCCTACGAGCAGTACTTC
NA TRBJ1-6 NA TRBV2 CASSEAQTGESPLHF TGTGCCAGCAGTGAAGCCCAGACAGGCGAATCACCCCTCCACTTT
NA TRBJ1-6 NA TRBV5-1 CASSLQGSSPLHF TGCGCCAGCAGCCTTCAGGGTAGCTCACCCCTCCACTTT
NA TRBJ2-3 NA TRBV6-1 CASRAGYTDTQYF TGTGCCAGCAGAGCAGGGTACACAGATACGCAGTATTTT
NA TRBJ2-7 TRBD1 TRBV5-1 CASSLDRGPVGQYF TGCGCCAGCAGCTTGGACAGGGGGCCGGTGGGGCAGTACTTC
NA TRBJ1-1 NA TRBV18 CASSPGSGTEAFF TGTGCCAGCTCACCAGGGTCGGGCACTGAAGCTTTCTTT
NA TRBJ2-7 TRBD1 TRBV10-3 CAISERDSREYF TGTGCCATCAGTGAGCGGGACAGTCGAGAGTACTTC
NA TRBJ1-5 NA TRBV19 CASTTFGTQGSQPQHF TGTGCCAGTACCACGTTCGGGACACAGGGTAGCCAGCCCCAGCATTTT
NA TRBJ1-5 NA TRBV28 CASSLSMGGSQPQHF TGTGCCAGCAGTTTATCTATGGGGGGAAGTCAGCCCCAGCATTTT
NA TRBJ2-5 TRBD2 TRBV7-2 CASSLASSGGTRQETQYF TGTGCCAGCAGCTTAGCGTCCAGCGGGGGAACCAGACAAGAGACCCAGTACTTC
NA TRBJ2-3 TRBD2 TRBV7-2 CASSLGLADRPSTDTQYF TGTGCCAGCAGCCTAGGACTAGCGGACCGACCTAGCACAGATACGCAGTATTTT
NA TRBJ2-5 TRBD2 TRBV9 CASSLSGGQETQYF TGTGCCAGTTCCCTTAGCGGGGGGCAAGAGACCCAGTACTTC
NA TRBJ1-3 NA TRBV11-2 CASSLDPPPGAGNTIYF TGTGCCAGCAGCTTAGATCCCCCCCCAGGGGCTGGAAACACCATATATTTT
NA TRBJ2-3 NA TRBV6-1 CASSEGPTDTQYF TGTGCCAGCAGTGAAGGGCCCACAGATACGCAGTATTTT
NA TRBJ2-5 TRBD1 TRBV5-5 CASSLSGTGPETQYF TGTGCCAGCAGCTTGAGCGGGACAGGGCCAGAGACCCAGTACTTC
NA TRBJ1-4 NA TRBV6-1 CASSDREGEKLFF TGTGCCAGCAGTGACAGGGAGGGAGAAAAACTGTTTTTT
few TRBJ1-6 NA TRBV4-1 CASSPPSLQEGSGSPLHF TGCGCCAGCAGCCCACCCTCGTTACAGGAGGGCTCCGGTTCACCCCTCCACTTT
NA TRBJ1-1 TRBD1 TRBV4-2 CASSYDRGTEAFF TGTGCCAGCAGCTATGACAGGGGAACTGAAGCTTTCTTT
NA TRBJ2-3 NA TRBV2 CASSQGGYASTDTQYF TGTGCCAGCAGCCAGGGGGGATACGCTAGCACAGATACGCAGTATTTT
NA TRBJ2-1 TRBD2 TRBV2 CASRGTSGVYNEQFF TGTGCCAGCAGGGGGACTAGCGGGGTGTACAATGAGCAGTTCTTC